What follows are 20 T cell receptor beta chains derived from one specimen sequenced in a study of CD8 T cells in Susac syndrome. The RNA, 0.5 to 1 ug, was put through reverse transcription using random hexamers. MiXCR, run by TCRdb on the immunoSEQ multiplex PCR reads, gives a single entry per CDR3 protein. The table shows some 200,000 distinct CDR3 sequences, with 92% occurring only once. The sequencing input was CD8+ T cells from PBMCs. The receptors come from a human donor with multiple sclerosis.

The genes are TRBV29-1 and TRBJ2-1; D remains unclear. Trimming cost V 2 bases and J 0 bases, with 8 bases left between them. This CDR3 has 14 amino acids. Germline V gene sequence: CDR1 SQVTM, CDR2 ANQGSEA. The CDR3 DNA reads as TGCAGCGTTGAACAAGAGATCTCCTACAATGAGCAGTTCTTC. This sequence encodes CSVEQEISYNEQFF.

This chain uses TRBV7-3 with TRBJ2-1; D remains ambiguous. CDR1 SGHTA and CDR2 FQGTGA come from the germline V gene. Trimming stripped 5 bases from V and 0 bases from J, with 11 bases between. This CDR3 region has 15 residues. The CDR3 DNA sequence: TGTGCCAGCAGCCCGAACCCGAGCTCCTACAATGAGCAGTTCTTC. This translates into CASSPNPSSYNEQFF.

The rearrangement uses TRBV5-6 and TRBJ2-7, with TRBD2 identical over 7 bases. Germline V lookup: CDR1 SGHDT, CDR2 YYEEEE. V shed 2 bases, J shed 6 bases, and the junction held 2 bases outside the gene matches. The CDR3 consists of 12 residues. In DNA form, the CDR3 reads TGTGCCAGCAGCTTCTGGGGGGGCGAGCAGTACTTC. Its protein product is CASSFWGGEQYF.

The rearrangement links TRBV29-1 to TRBJ1-5; D gene ambiguous. There are 13 residues in the CDR3. The germline V gene encodes CDR1 SQVTM and CDR2 ANQGSEA. V dropped 4 bases and J dropped 0 bases, with 7 bases sitting between them. CDR3 nucleotide sequence: TGCAGCGTTGGTTCCGCTAGCAATCAGCCCCAGCATTTT. Translated: CSVGSASNQPQHF.

V and J are TRBV27 and TRBJ2-2; D gene unclear. The CDR3 has 12 amino acids. The germline CDR1 and CDR2 sequences are MNHEY and SMNVEV (reference sequence). V was pared by 3 bases and J by 6 bases, with 5 bases between. CDR3 nucleotides: TGTGCCAGCAGTTTCTGGGCCGGGGAGCTGTTTTTT. Translated: CASSFWAGELFF.

J is TRBJ2-2 and V is TRBV6-5; possibly TRBD1 for D (6 bases). This CDR3 spans 15 amino acids. The V and J ends lost 2 bases and 6 bases respectively, with 13 bases between them. CDR1 is MNHEY and CDR2 is SVGAGI in the germline V gene. CDR3 coding DNA: TGTGCCAGCAGTTACATGGGCCCAGGGGCCGGGGAGCTGTTTTTT. Protein: CASSYMGPGAGELFF.

The rearrangement uses TRBV3-1 and TRBJ1-2, with a tentative D call TRBD1 (5 bases). The CDR3 loop spans 17 amino acids. The germline V gene encodes CDR1 LGHDT and CDR2 YNNKEL (reference sequence). Trimming cost V 5 bases and J 3 bases, with 22 bases left between them. CDR3 residues: CASSTRDRLSSDYGYTF. The CDR3 DNA reads TGTGCCAGCAGCACCCGGGACCGCCTAAGCTCGGACTATGGCTACACCTTC.

This chain links TRBV29-1 with TRBJ2-1, with 8 positions matching TRBD2. The germline gives CDR1 SQVTM, CDR2 ANQGSEA. This CDR3 comprises 13 residues. V trimming: 2 bases; J trimming: 12 bases; junction bases outside the gene matches: 9. CDR3 residues: CSVELAGRRGQFF. The CDR3, as DNA: TGCAGCGTTGAACTAGCGGGCAGGCGGGGGCAGTTCTTC.

The chain couples TRBV7-9 to TRBJ2-3, with D possibly TRBD1 on 6 matching bases. The germline V gene has CDR1 SEHNR and CDR2 FQNEAQ (reference sequence). The ends were cut back, 4 bases at V and 0 bases at J, with 20 bases in the middle. CDR3 length: 18 residues. This CDR3 reads CASSSFADRLSSTDTQYF. In DNA form, the CDR3 reads TGTGCCAGCAGCTCTTTTGCGGACAGACTCAGTAGCACAGATACGCAGTATTTT.

This chain connects TRBV27 to TRBJ2-2; the match to TRBD1 covers 12 bases. This CDR3 spans 16 amino acids. The V gene end was trimmed by 5 bases and the J gene end by 6 bases; junction bases not matched to a gene: 7. The germline V gene encodes CDR1 MNHEY and CDR2 SMNVEV (reference sequence). The CDR3: CASSPRDRGRAGELFF. CDR3 coding DNA: TGTGCCAGCAGTCCCCGGGACAGGGGGCGGGCCGGGGAGCTGTTTTTT.

This rearrangement joins TRBV11-1 to TRBJ1-5; tentatively, D is TRBD1 (5 bases). The CDR3 has 15 amino acids. The germline gives CDR1 SGHAT, CDR2 FQDESV (reference sequence). V was trimmed by 3 bases and J by 4 bases, leaving 13 bases between them. CDR3 in DNA: TGTGCCAGCAGCTTGGGACGCGGTCAGAATCAGCCCCAGCATTTT. Protein sequence: CASSLGRGQNQPQHF. The variable domain in full, completed from reference TRBV11-1 and TRBJ1-5, reads EAEVAQSPRYKITEKSQAVAFWCDPISGHATLYWYRQILGQGPELLVQFQDESVVDDSQLPKDRFSAERLKGVDSTLKIQPAELGDSAMYLCASSLGRGQNQPQHFGDGTRLSIL.

This chain connects TRBV12-3 or TRBV12-4 to TRBJ2-5; D not resolved. CDR3 length: 12 amino acids. The V end was cut by 7 bases, the J end by 5 bases, with 11 bases between. The CDR3 loop is CASTHIRETQYF. In nucleotides, the CDR3 is TGTGCCAGCACACATATCAGGGAGACCCAGTACTTC.

The chain employs TRBV9 and TRBJ2-5, with 7 bases identical to TRBD1. The CDR3 covers 16 residues. V trimming: 3 bases; J trimming: 1 base; junction bases outside the gene matches: 9. Germline CDR1 SGDLS, CDR2 YYNGEE. CDR3 protein: CASSAGTAASQETQYF. CDR3 coding DNA: TGTGCCAGCAGCGCCGGGACAGCAGCCTCCCAAGAGACCCAGTACTTC.

This clonotype has just one count. The chain employs TRBV27 and TRBJ2-3, with D possibly called TRBD1 or TRBD2 (5 bases each). This CDR3 is 14 amino acids long. Trimming removed 3 bases from V and 4 bases from J, with 11 bases in between. Germline CDR1 reads MNHEY; CDR2 reads SMNVEV (reference sequence). The DNA of the CDR3 is TGTGCCAGCAGTTTCGGGACCGCACCAGATACGCAGTATTTT. Its protein is CASSFGTAPDTQYF.

The chain has TRBV6-5 and TRBJ2-3; D possibly corresponds to TRBD2 (6 bases). This CDR3 is 15 amino acids long. V was cut by 2 bases and J by 4 bases, with 13 bases left in between. Germline assignment: CDR1 MNHEY and CDR2 SVGAGI. CDR3 sequence reads: CASSYLGGAADTQYF. CDR3 nucleotide sequence: TGTGCCAGCAGTTACCTGGGGGGAGCAGCAGATACGCAGTATTTT.

This rearrangement joins TRBV30 to TRBJ1-1; D is uncertain. Trimming left V 4 bases short and J 8 bases short, with 14 bases between. Germline loops: CDR1 GTSNPN, CDR2 SVGIG (reference sequence). The CDR3 totals 12 residues. The DNA of the CDR3 is TGTGCCTGGAACAGTCCCCGGCCCGAAGCTTTCTTT. It specifies CAWNSPRPEAFF.

The chain joins TRBV2 to TRBJ2-7; 11 nucleotides align to TRBD2. Per the germline V gene, CDR1 is SNHLY and CDR2 is FYNNEI. J was trimmed by 7 bases and V by 6 bases; bases with no gene match: 14. This CDR3 region has 16 residues. The CDR3 loop reads CASSLTGTSGPGEQYF. The CDR3 DNA sequence: TGTGCCAGCAGCCTGACCGGGACTAGCGGCCCGGGGGAGCAGTACTTC.

The rearrangement uses TRBV2 and TRBJ2-2, with D tentatively TRBD1 (5 bases). V lost 2 bases, J lost 3 bases, and 16 bases lay in between. Germline V CDR1 and CDR2: SNHLY, FYNNEI. This CDR3 has 17 amino acids. CDR3 sequence (DNA): TGTGCCAGCAGTGAAAGGGGCCGATCATTCTACACCGGGGAGCTGTTTTTT. This encodes CASSERGRSFYTGELFF.

The rearrangement links TRBV6-5 to TRBJ1-2, with TRBD1 identical over 7 bases. J lost 5 bases, V lost 8 bases, and 14 bases had no gene match. This CDR3 comprises 15 residues. CDR1 and CDR2 (germline): MNHEY, SVGAGI. The CDR3 loop is CASLGITPGGYGYTF. CDR3 coding DNA: TGTGCCAGCCTCGGAATCACCCCAGGGGGATATGGCTACACCTTC.

The genes are TRBV4-1 and TRBJ1-2, with 7 bases that match TRBD1. Germline lookup yields CDR1 MGHRA and CDR2 YSYEKL. CDR3 length: 15 residues. V shed 2 bases, J shed 8 bases, and the junction held 11 bases outside the gene matches. As DNA, the CDR3 is TGCGCCAGCAGCCAATATGGGACAGTGGGGGAGGGCTACACCTTC. Translated, it gives CASSQYGTVGEGYTF.